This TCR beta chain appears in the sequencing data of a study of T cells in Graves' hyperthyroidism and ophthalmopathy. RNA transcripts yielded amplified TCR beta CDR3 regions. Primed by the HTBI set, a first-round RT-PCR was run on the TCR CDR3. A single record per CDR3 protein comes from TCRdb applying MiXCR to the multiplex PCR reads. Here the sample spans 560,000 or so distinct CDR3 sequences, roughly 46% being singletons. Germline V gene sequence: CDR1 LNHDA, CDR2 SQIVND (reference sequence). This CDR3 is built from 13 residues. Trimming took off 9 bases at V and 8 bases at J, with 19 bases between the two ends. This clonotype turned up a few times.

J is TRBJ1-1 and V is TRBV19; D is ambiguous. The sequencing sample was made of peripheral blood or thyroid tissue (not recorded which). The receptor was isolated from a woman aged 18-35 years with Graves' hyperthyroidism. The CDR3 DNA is TGTGCCAGCTCACCATCCGAGGCTTCCGAAGCTTTCTTT. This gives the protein CASSPSEASEAFF.